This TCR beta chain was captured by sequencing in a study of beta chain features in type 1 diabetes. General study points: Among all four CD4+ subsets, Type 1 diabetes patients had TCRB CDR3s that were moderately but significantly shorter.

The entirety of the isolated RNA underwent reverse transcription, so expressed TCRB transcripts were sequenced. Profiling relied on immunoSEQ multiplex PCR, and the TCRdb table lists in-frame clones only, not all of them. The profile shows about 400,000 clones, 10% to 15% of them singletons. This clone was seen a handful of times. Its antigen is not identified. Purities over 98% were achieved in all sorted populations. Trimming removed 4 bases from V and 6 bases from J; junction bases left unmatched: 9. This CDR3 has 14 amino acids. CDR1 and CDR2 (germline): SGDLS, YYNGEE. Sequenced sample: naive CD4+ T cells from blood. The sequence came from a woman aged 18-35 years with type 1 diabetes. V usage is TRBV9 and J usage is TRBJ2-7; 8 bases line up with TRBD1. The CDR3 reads CASSSPGQGGEQYF. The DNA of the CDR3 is TGTGCCAGCAGCTCCCCTGGACAGGGCGGCGAGCAGTACTTC.